Below are 8 T cell receptor beta chains sequenced from a single sample in a study of shared clonotypes between healthy human individuals. Only in-frame clones appear in the TCRdb table, and some are missing; sequencing was by immunoSEQ multiplex PCR. The sample records about 2.3 million clones, 80% to 95% being singletons. The sequenced material came from naive CD4+ T cells from PBMCs. Subset here: CD45RA+ positively selected. The receptor set was obtained from a man between 18 and 29 years old in good health. Some clones in this sample may be carry-over from other donors' samples.

The V gene is TRBV7-9, the J gene TRBJ2-4; 7 bases match TRBD2. Germline V gives CDR1 SEHNR, CDR2 FQNEAQ (reference sequence). The CDR3 loop spans 14 amino acids. V was clipped by 5 bases and J by 2 bases; unmatched bases: 3. CDR3 sequence (DNA): TGTGCCAGCAGCCCGGGGGGAACCAAAAACATTCAGTACTTC. Encoded protein: CASSPGGTKNIQYF.

The gene calls are TRBV9 and TRBJ2-1, with 8 bases identical to TRBD1. J lost 1 base, V lost 3 bases, and 9 bases had no gene match. Germline CDR1 is SGDLS and CDR2 is YYNGEE. CDR3 length equals 17 residues. CDR3 DNA: TGTGCCAGCAGCGCCTACTGGACAGGGAAATCCTACAATGAGCAGTTCTTC. It codes for CASSAYWTGKSYNEQFF. The full variable domain, its missing parts supplied by reference TRBV9 and TRBJ2-1, is DSGVTQTPKHLITATGQRVTLRCSPRSGDLSVYWYQQSLDQGLQFLIQYYNGEERAKGNILERFSAQQFPDLHSELNLSSLELGDSALYFCASSAYWTGKSYNEQFFGPGTRLTVL.

In DNA form, the CDR3 reads TGTGCCATCAGTGAAACCTTCGAGCAGTACTTC. This encodes CAISETFEQYF. This chain uses TRBV10-3 with TRBJ2-7; D is ambiguous. Germline CDR1 ENHRY, CDR2 SYGVKD. This CDR3 has 11 residues. V lost 3 bases to trimming and J lost 6 bases, with 6 bases between them.

The gene calls are TRBV27 and TRBJ2-7; D ambiguous. In germline, CDR1 is MNHEY, CDR2 SMNVEV (reference sequence). The V gene lost 5 bases and the J gene lost 0 bases, with 17 bases spanning the gap. CDR3 size: 16 residues. CDR3: CASSPEEGKISYEQYF. The CDR3, as DNA: TGTGCCAGCAGTCCTGAGGAAGGGAAAATCTCCTACGAGCAGTACTTC.

The rearrangement uses TRBV6-1 and TRBJ1-5; D may be TRBD1 (5 bases). This CDR3 spans 13 amino acids. Germline V CDR1 and CDR2: MNHNS, SASEGT. V was trimmed by 6 bases and J by 9 bases, leaving 15 bases between them. The CDR3 sequence: CASRLGYGGPQHF. The CDR3 nucleotides are TGTGCCAGCAGACTGGGGTACGGGGGGCCCCAGCATTTT.

This clone was counted only a few times. Other DNA sequences in this specimen translate into the identical CDR3. This chain links TRBV5-1 with TRBJ1-1, with D unresolved. The CDR3 extends over 13 amino acids. From germline, CDR1 is SGHRS and CDR2 YFSETQ. Trimming removed 2 bases from V and 1 base from J, with 6 bases in between. The CDR3: CASSLDPNTEAFF. CDR3 coding DNA: TGCGCCAGCAGCTTAGACCCGAACACTGAAGCTTTCTTT.

The chain couples TRBV11-2 to TRBJ2-1; TRBD1 might be the D (6 bases). The germline gives CDR1 SGHAT, CDR2 FQNNGV. The CDR3 extends over 17 amino acids. V was shortened by 5 bases and J by 3 bases, with 20 bases between the two germline ends. The CDR3 sequence: CASSRVENRGGYNEQFF. The CDR3 DNA reads TGTGCCAGCAGCCGGGTAGAAAATCGAGGGGGCTACAATGAGCAGTTCTTC.

The chain uses TRBV11-2 and TRBJ2-6; no firm D call. The V gene's germline CDR1 is SGHAT and CDR2 FQNNGV. CDR3 length: 15 residues. V dropped 4 bases and J dropped 2 bases, with 9 bases sitting between them. The CDR3 region is CASSSRSAGANVLTF. DNA of the CDR3: TGTGCCAGCAGCTCTCGGTCCGCTGGGGCCAACGTCCTGACTTTC. The full variable domain, its missing parts supplied by reference TRBV11-2 and TRBJ2-6, is EAGVAQSPRYKIIEKRQSVAFWCNPISGHATLYWYQQILGQGPKLLIQFQNNGVVDDSQLPKDRFSAERLKGVDSTLKIQPAKLEDSAVYLCASSSRSAGANVLTFGAGSRLTVL.